This T cell receptor (beta chain) was retrieved from a study of blood T cells in healthy people across ages. Sample-barcoded 5' priming and a J-beta primer mix drove a second PCR of about 6 to 12 cycles. MiXCR, applied by TCRdb to the 5' RACE reads, yields one record per CDR3 protein. This sample has roughly 1,000,000 distinct CDR3 sequences, with less than 25% found just once. Overall study results and limits: Unsorted PBMC input precluded a conclusive naive versus antigen-experienced comparison.

This clonotype was detected many times. As yet, its antigen is unknown. These data were likewise used in another study, on T cells of mothers and their children. From that paper: A few healthy Caucasian mothers gave samples, and so did their six children. cDNA was synthesized from all extracted RNA at roughly 1.5 ug per reaction. Thymic selection molds TCR recombination output in much the same way for related pairs as for unrelated pairs.

The sequence was collected from a girl aged 2 to 9 in good health. The sample taken for sequencing was blood.

This CDR3 is CASSLGLGEQFF. The CDR3 bases are TGTGCCAGCAGTTTAGGGCTGGGTGAGCAGTTCTTC. This chain joins TRBV27 and TRBJ2-1; unclear D gene. The CDR3 is 12 residues long. V dropped 2 bases and J dropped 9 bases, with 8 bases sitting between them. Per germline, CDR1 MNHEY and CDR2 SMNVEV (reference sequence).